This T cell receptor beta chain was found in a study of T cell repertoires in cytomegalovirus infection. About the study: The authors relied on CMV epitopes, both recently identified HLA-C-restricted and well-studied HLA-B-restricted. It can be stated that public TCR beta signatures indicated CMV infection as well as a matching HLA type. Study results and caveats: The study found HLA-C-restricted CMV-specific TCR beta clonotypes dominating the ex vivo response.

There are a few counts of this clonotype. Its specificity is unknown. One entry per CDR3 protein results from TCRdb running MiXCR on the reads. Here the sample spans some 700,000 distinct CDR3 sequences, roughly 36% being singletons. J was trimmed by 1 base and V by 4 bases; bases with no gene match: 13. The CDR3 extends over 18 amino acids. From germline, CDR1 is SGHRS and CDR2 YFSETQ. The TCR was taken from a human donor in good health (CMV status not recorded). Some clones in this sample may be carry-over from other donors' samples. The sample in question was cultured PBMCs, obtained from culture after CMV antigen stimulation. The V call is TRBV5-1, the J call TRBJ2-1; 8 bases line up with TRBD1. The CDR3 DNA is TGCGCCAGCAGCGGGGAAGGGGGGACAGGCCCATCCTACAATGAGCAGTTCTTC. It specifies CASSGEGGTGPSYNEQFF.